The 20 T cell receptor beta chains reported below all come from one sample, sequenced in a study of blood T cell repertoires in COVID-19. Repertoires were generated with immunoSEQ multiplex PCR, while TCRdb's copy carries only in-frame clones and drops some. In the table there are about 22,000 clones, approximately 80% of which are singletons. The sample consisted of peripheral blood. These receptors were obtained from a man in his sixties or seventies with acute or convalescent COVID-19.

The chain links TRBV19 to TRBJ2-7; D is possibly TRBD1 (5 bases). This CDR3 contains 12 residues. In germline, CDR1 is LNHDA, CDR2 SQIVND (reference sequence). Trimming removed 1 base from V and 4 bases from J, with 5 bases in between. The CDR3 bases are TGTGCCAGTAGTATAGCAGGGTACGAGCAGTACTTC. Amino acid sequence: CASSIAGYEQYF.

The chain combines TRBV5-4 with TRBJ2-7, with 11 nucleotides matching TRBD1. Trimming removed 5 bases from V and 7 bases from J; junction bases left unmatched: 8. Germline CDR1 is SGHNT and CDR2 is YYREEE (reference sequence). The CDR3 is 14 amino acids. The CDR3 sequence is CASRPGTGGREQYF. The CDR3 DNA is TGTGCCAGCAGGCCCGGGACAGGGGGACGGGAGCAGTACTTC.

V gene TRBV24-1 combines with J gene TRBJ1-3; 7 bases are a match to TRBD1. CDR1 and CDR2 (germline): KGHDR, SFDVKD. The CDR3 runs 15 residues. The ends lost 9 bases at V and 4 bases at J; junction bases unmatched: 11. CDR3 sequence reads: CATENVTGQGNTIYF. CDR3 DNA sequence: TGTGCCACCGAAAACGTGACAGGGCAGGGAAACACCATATATTTT.

CDR3 DNA sequence: TGTGCCAGCAGCTTGTTAGGGGTCGAGCAGTACTTC. Residues: CASSLLGVEQYF. This chain links TRBV5-6 with TRBJ2-7; D is perhaps TRBD1 (5 bases). This CDR3 is built from 12 residues. V was trimmed by 1 base and J by 6 bases, leaving 8 bases between them. Germline loops: CDR1 SGHDT, CDR2 YYEEEE. The variable domain in full, with the rest retrieved from reference TRBV5-6 and TRBJ2-7, is DAGVTQSPTHLIKTRGQQVTLRCSPKSGHDTVSWYQQALGQGPQFIFQYYEEEERQRGNFPDRFSGHQFPNYSSELNVNALLLGDSALYLCASSLLGVEQYFGPGTRLTVT.

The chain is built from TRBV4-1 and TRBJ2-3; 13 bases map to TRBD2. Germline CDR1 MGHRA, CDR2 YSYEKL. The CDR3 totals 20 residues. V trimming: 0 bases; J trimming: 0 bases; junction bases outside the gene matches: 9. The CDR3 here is CASSQDHGLAGASSTDTQYF. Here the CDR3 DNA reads TGCGCCAGCAGCCAAGATCACGGACTAGCGGGAGCCTCTAGCACAGATACGCAGTATTTT.

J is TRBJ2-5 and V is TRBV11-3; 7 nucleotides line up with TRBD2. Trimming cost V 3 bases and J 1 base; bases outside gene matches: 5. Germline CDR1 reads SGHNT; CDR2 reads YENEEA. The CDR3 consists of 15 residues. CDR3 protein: CASSLGGAGQETQYF. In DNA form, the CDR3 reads TGTGCCAGCAGCTTGGGAGGGGCTGGCCAAGAGACCCAGTACTTC.

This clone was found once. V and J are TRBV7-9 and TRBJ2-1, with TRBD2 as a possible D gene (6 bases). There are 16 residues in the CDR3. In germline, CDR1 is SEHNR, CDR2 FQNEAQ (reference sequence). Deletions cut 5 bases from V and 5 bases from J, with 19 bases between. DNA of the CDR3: TGTGCCAGCAGCCCTCGGGACTTCCGAGGGGACAATGAGCAGTTCTTC. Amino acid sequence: CASSPRDFRGDNEQFF.

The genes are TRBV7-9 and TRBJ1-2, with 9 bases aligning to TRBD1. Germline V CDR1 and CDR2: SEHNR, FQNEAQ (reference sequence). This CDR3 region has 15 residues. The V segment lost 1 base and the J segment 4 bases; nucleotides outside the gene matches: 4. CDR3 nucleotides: TGTGCCAGCAGCTTAGGGGGACAGGGTCCCTATGGCTACACCTTC. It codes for CASSLGGQGPYGYTF.

CDR3: CAGGEGNTIYF. DNA for the CDR3: TGTGCCGGGGGGGAAGGAAACACCATATATTTT. The gene calls are TRBV10-3 and TRBJ1-3, with TRBD1 as a possible D gene (5 bases). Trimming removed 11 bases from V and 4 bases from J, with 9 bases in between. Looked up from germline, CDR1 is ENHRY and CDR2 is SYGVKD. This CDR3 contains 11 residues.

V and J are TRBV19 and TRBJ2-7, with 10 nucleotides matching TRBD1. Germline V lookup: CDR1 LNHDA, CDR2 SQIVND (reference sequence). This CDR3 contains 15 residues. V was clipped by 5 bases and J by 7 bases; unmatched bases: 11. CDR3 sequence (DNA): TGTGCCAGTAGTGACACAAGGACAGGGGGAAGTGAGCAGTACTTC. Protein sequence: CASSDTRTGGSEQYF.

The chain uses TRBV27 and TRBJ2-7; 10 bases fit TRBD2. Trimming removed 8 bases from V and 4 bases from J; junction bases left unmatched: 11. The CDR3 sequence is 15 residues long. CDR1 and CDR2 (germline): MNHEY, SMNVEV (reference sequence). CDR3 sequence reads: CASLTFSSGRYEQYF. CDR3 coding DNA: TGTGCCAGCCTTACTTTTTCTAGCGGGAGATACGAGCAGTACTTC.

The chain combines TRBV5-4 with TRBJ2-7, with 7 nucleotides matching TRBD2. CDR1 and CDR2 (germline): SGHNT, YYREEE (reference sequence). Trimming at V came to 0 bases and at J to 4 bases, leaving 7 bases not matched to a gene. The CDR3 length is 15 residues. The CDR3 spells CASSLDGGGDYEQYF. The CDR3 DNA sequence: TGTGCCAGCAGCTTGGATGGGGGAGGGGATTACGAGCAGTACTTC.

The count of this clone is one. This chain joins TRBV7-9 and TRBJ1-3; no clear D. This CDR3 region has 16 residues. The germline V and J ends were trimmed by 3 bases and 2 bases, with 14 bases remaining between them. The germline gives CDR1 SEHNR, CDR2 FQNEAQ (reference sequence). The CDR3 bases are TGTGCCAGCAGCTTCTTTCTACGGCAGGCTGGAAACACCATATATTTT. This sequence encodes CASSFFLRQAGNTIYF.

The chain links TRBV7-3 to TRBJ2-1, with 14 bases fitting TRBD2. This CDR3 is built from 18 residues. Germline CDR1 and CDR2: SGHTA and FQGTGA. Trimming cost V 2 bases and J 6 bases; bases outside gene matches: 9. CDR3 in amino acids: CASSLYRLTSGRANEQFF. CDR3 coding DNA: TGTGCCAGCAGCTTATACCGTTTGACTAGCGGGAGGGCCAATGAGCAGTTCTTC. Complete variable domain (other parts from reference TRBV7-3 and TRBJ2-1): GAGVSQTPSNKVTEKGKYVELRCDPISGHTALYWYRQSLGQGPEFLIYFQGTGAADDSGLPNDRFFAVRPEGSVSTLKIQRTERGDSAVYLCASSLYRLTSGRANEQFFGPGTRLTVL.

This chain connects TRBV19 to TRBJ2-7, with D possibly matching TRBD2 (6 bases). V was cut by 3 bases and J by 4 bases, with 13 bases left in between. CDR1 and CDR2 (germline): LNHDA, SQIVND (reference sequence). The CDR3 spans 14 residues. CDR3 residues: CASSIEWDLYEQYF. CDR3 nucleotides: TGTGCCAGTAGTATTGAGTGGGACTTGTACGAGCAGTACTTC.

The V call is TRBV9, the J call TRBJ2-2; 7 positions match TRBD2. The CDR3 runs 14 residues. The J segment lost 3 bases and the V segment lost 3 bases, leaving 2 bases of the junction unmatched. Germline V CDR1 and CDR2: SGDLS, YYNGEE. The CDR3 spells CASSGDYDTGELFF. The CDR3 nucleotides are TGTGCCAGCAGCGGGGACTACGACACCGGGGAGCTGTTTTTT.

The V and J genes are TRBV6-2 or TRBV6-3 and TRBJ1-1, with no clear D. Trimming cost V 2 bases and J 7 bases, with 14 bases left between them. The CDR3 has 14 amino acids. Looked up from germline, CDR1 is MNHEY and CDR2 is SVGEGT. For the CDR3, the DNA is TGTGCCAGCAGTTACCCGGTCGGGTTCGGTGAAGCTTTCTTT. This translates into CASSYPVGFGEAFF.

The CDR3 loop is CASSLSRGSGYTF. The CDR3 nucleotides read TGTGCCAGCAGTTTATCCAGGGGGAGTGGCTACACCTTC. This rearrangement joins TRBV6-5 to TRBJ1-2, with 7 bases matching TRBD1. This CDR3 contains 13 residues. The ends lost 4 bases at V and 7 bases at J; junction bases unmatched: 6. Germline assignment: CDR1 MNHEY and CDR2 SVGAGI.

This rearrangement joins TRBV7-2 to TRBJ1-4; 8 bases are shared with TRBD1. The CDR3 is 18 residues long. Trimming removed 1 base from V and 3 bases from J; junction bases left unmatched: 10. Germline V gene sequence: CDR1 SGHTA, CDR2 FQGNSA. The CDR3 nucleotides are TGTGCCAGCAGCTTAGGGACAGGGTACCAGTGGTCTAATGAAAAACTGTTTTTT. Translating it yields CASSLGTGYQWSNEKLFF.

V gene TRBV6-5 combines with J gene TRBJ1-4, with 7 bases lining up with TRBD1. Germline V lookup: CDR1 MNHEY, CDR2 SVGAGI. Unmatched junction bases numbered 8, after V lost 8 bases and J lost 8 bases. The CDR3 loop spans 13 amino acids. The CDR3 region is CASAKEGAEKLFF. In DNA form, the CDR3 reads TGTGCCAGCGCGAAAGAGGGGGCCGAAAAACTGTTTTTT.